This T cell receptor beta chain originates from a study of CD8+CD57+ T cells in acquired aplastic anemia. Study background: The mean DNA yield obtained from sorted CD4+ and CD8+ cells came to roughly 3 ug. Study observations and caveats: Patients and controls had CD8+ Simpson's diversity values that were not significantly distinct. Around 29 CD8+ CDR3 sequences were shared between patients and controls.

This clonotype was observed many times. Antigen unknown. V was pared by 0 bases and J by 1 base, with 12 bases between. The length of the CDR3 is 16 residues. CDR1 and CDR2 (germline): SGHDN, FVKESK. Both TCR beta VDJ combination and CDR3 sequence profiling were carried out. Genomic DNA was the template for this profiling. Using its own MiXCR run on the reads, TCRdb lists one record per CDR3 protein. The sample has 150,000 to 170,000 distinct CDR3 sequences; about 50% are singletons. The patients chosen for sequencing had shown expansion of CD8+CD57+ cells (detected by flow cytometry). All participating patients were living with severe acquired aplastic anemia.

The rearrangement links TRBV14 to TRBJ1-2; D is undetermined. Sequencing was performed on sorted CD4+, CD8+, or CD8+CD57+ T cells (not recorded which) from PBMCs. The TCR was taken from a human donor with aplastic anemia. CDR3 region: CASSQDQAGFNYGYTF. CDR3 nucleotide sequence: TGTGCCAGCAGCCAAGATCAGGCGGGGTTTAACTATGGCTACACCTTC.